The present T cell receptor beta chain was sequenced within a study of blood T cell repertoires in COVID-19. Study-level information: The study drew acute and convalescent COVID-19 samples from the United States, Italy and Spain. PBMCs, B-cell-depleted T cells, or T cells were the source of the cDNA or gDNA that made up the material.

This CDR3 has 14 residues. With 5 bases clipped from V and 1 base from J, the junction kept 4 bases outside the gene matches. Germline loops: CDR1 SGHTA, CDR2 FQGTGA. Per the original data handling: For nucleated cells, counts were estimated from reference gene primer amplification. The table came from immunoSEQ multiplex PCR; TCRdb's copy has only in-frame clones and leaves some out. V and J calls and clone size are as listed in that table; D and trimming were resolved from the DNA. The data show approximately 210,000 clones, approximately 83% seen once. The sequence was collected from a woman in her forties with active or convalescent COVID-19. Source material: peripheral blood. The chain recombines TRBV7-3 with TRBJ2-7; 8 bases are shared with TRBD1. CDR3 nucleotides: TGTGCCAGCAGCCGCGGGACAGGTTCCTACGAGCAGTACTTC. Its translation: CASSRGTGSYEQYF. Full variable domain (outside the CDR3, taken from reference TRBV7-3 and TRBJ2-7): GAGVSQTPSNKVTEKGKYVELRCDPISGHTALYWYRQSLGQGPEFLIYFQGTGAADDSGLPNDRFFAVRPEGSVSTLKIQRTERGDSAVYLCASSRGTGSYEQYFGPGTRLTVT.